This T cell receptor beta chain was sequenced for a study of T cell repertoires in cytomegalovirus infection. Study overall: Through public TCR beta signatures, both CMV infection and matching HLA type were indicated. Points from the study as a whole: Identification of carriers of CMV plus the relevant HLA was achieved through cumulative public TCR beta family frequency. Clonotypes of TCR beta that were HLA-C-restricted and CMV-specific dominated the ex vivo response.

This clonotype was seen more than once but under ten times. As yet, its antigen is unknown. The CDR3 loop spans 15 amino acids. Germline V gives CDR1 DFQATT, CDR2 SNEGSKA (reference sequence). J gave up 0 bases and V 2 bases, and 4 bases lay outside the gene matches. Each CDR3 protein gets one entry after TCRdb re-called the reads with MiXCR. The sample contains about 250,000 distinct CDR3 sequences, approximately 7% of which appear only once. The specimen sequenced was PBMCs. This rearrangement joins TRBV20-1 to TRBJ1-5, with 7 positions matching TRBD1. The sequence was collected from a human donor in good health (CMV status not recorded). Some clones in this sample may be carry-over from other donors' samples. In nucleotides, the CDR3 is TGCAGTGCTAGAAAGACAGGGCATAGCAATCAGCCCCAGCATTTT. Translation: CSARKTGHSNQPQHF.